The clone carrying this T cell receptor (beta chain) has at least ten counts. No antigen is known for it. TCRdb analysed the 5' RACE reads with MiXCR anew, one entry per CDR3 protein. This repertoire shows more than 9,000 distinct CDR3 sequences, 15% to 20% found once; its top ten account for 3% to 4.5%. This CDR3 comprises 12 residues. Germline V lookup: CDR1 SEHNR, CDR2 FQNEAQ (reference sequence). V dropped 5 bases and J dropped 7 bases, with 11 bases sitting between them. Cells sorted as Tregs were CD4+, CD25+ and CD127-/low. General study results and limits: In terms of TCR gene usage, tumor memory CD4+ T cells clustered together with blood and lymph node memory CD4+ cells, as well as with lymph node naive CD4+ cells.

This chain joins TRBV7-9 and TRBJ1-2; D gene unclear. The receptor was isolated from a female donor with breast cancer. Material: Tregs sorted from a lymph node. The CDR3: CASSIGPLGYTF. DNA of the CDR3: TGTGCCAGCAGCATCGGGCCACTTGGCTACACCTTC.